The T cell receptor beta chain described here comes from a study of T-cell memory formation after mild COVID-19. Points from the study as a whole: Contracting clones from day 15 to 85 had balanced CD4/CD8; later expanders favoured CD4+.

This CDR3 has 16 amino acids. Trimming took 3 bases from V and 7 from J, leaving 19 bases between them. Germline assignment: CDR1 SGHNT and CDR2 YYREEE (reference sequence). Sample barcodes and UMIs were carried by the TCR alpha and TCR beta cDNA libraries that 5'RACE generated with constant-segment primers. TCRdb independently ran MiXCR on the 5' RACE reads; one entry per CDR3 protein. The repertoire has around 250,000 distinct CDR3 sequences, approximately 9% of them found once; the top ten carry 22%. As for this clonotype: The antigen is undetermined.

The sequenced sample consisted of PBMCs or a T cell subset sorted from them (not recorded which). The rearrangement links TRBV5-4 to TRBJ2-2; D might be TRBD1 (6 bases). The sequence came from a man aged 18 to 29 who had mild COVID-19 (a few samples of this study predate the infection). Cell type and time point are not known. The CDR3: CASSSGSTRGVGELFF. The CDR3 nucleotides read TGTGCCAGCAGCTCGGGATCCACCAGGGGTGTCGGGGAGCTGTTTTTT.